The present TCR beta chain was sequenced within a study of T cell repertoires and HLA-DP antigens. Across the whole study: Average DNA input: 218.4 ng for CD137+CD4+ sorts, 900 to 1,500 ng pre-culture. Study-level points and caveats: Naive and memory CD4+ cells were analysed together, not apart. Previously undetected clones averaged approximately 35% and 51% against the two alleles respectively.

The data were produced by immunoSEQ multiplex PCR, yet TCRdb's version contains in-frame clones alone and is incomplete. The sample shows about 89,000 clones, approximately 86% of them seen only once. This clone appeared a few times. As yet, its antigen is unknown. V lost 5 bases to trimming and J lost 4 bases; unmatched junction nucleotides: 4. Germline CDR1 and CDR2: SEHNR and FQNEAQ (reference sequence). This CDR3 is built from 15 residues. Sequencing was carried out using CD4+ T cells from PBMCs. The TCR originated in a man between 45 and 60 years old in good health and CMV-seronegative. The chain employs TRBV7-9 and TRBJ2-2; 10 bases line up with TRBD2. The CDR3 protein is CASSPTSGTTGELFF. CDR3 DNA: TGTGCCAGCAGCCCCACTAGCGGGACCACCGGGGAGCTGTTTTTT. The full variable domain, its missing parts supplied by reference TRBV7-9 and TRBJ2-2, is DTGVSQNPRHKITKRGQNVTFRCDPISEHNRLYWYRQTLGQGPEFLTYFQNEAQLEKSRLLSDRFSAERPKGSFSTLEIQRTEQGDSAMYLCASSPTSGTTGELFFGEGSRLTVL.